These 6 T cell receptor beta chains share one sample of origin, sequenced in a study of breast tumors, draining lymph nodes, adjacent tissues. TCRdb re-called the multiplex PCR reads with MiXCR, one entry per CDR3 protein. The sample gives about 270,000 distinct CDR3 sequences, 30% of which show up once; 1.1% is in the top ten. Axillary draining lymph nodes of breast cancer patients supplied the node samples. The specimen was axillary lymph node tissue. The origin of the receptors is a female donor with breast cancer. Some clones in this sample may be carry-over from other donors' samples.

Many counts were recorded for this clonotype. V usage is TRBV27 and J usage is TRBJ2-5, with D uncertain. The CDR3 has 14 residues. Germline V gene lookup returns CDR1 MNHEY and CDR2 SMNVEV (reference sequence). The germline V and J ends were trimmed by 0 bases and 1 base, with 6 bases remaining between them. The CDR3 region has the DNA TGTGCCAGCAGTTTATCGTGGGTCCAAGAGACCCAGTACTTC. This gives the protein CASSLSWVQETQYF.

A remark on this clonotype: A read error may explain this, as a much larger clone is one base away. The chain combines TRBV7-2 with TRBJ2-7; 7 bases are shared with TRBD2. Germline loops: CDR1 SGHTA, CDR2 FQGNSA. The CDR3 length is 16 residues. The CDR3 coding sequence is TGTGCCAGCAGCTTAGGGGCGGGAGCTCTCTCCTCCGAGCAGTACTTC. Residues: CASSLGAGALSSEQYF.

This clonotype was found many times. This chain uses TRBV4-2 with TRBJ2-6; D is possibly TRBD2 (5 bases). Between the trimmed V and J ends, which lost 1 base and 1 base, there was a span of 11 bases. Per the germline V gene, CDR1 is LGHNA and CDR2 is YNFKEQ. This CDR3 has 17 amino acids. The CDR3 nucleotides read TGTGCCAGCAGCCAAGTTGGTTCGGGGTCTGGGGCCAACGTCCTGACTTTC. It encodes CASSQVGSGSGANVLTF.

CDR3 residues: CASSLGGPGAEAFF. The CDR3 nucleotides are TGTGCCAGCAGCTTAGGTGGACCTGGCGCTGAAGCTTTCTTT. The V and J genes are TRBV5-4 and TRBJ1-1; D is ambiguous. Between the trimmed V and J ends, which lost 2 bases and 6 bases, there was a span of 14 bases. There are 14 residues in the CDR3. The V gene's germline CDR1 is SGHNT and CDR2 YYREEE (reference sequence).

In regard to this clonotype: An end of the junction differs from the germline gene, which may be a read error. The chain links TRBV11-2 to TRBJ2-3, with D possibly matching TRBD2 (6 bases). The CDR3 loop spans 13 amino acids. In germline, CDR1 is SGHAT, CDR2 FQNNGV. The CDR3 coding sequence is TGTGCCAGCGGCTTAGAACGGAGGGAGACCCAGTATTTT. This translates into CASGLERRETQYF. The full variable domain, completed using reference TRBV11-2 and TRBJ2-3, is EAGVAQSPRYKIIEKRQSVAFWCNPISGHATLYWYQQILGQGPKLLIQFQNNGVVDDSQLPKDRFSAERLKGVDSTLKIQPAKLEDSAVYLCASGLERRETQYFGPGTRLTVL.

For this clonotype: At one end, the junction sequence differs from germline, possibly due to a read error. The V gene is TRBV20-1, the J gene TRBJ1-1; D is ambiguous. CDR1 is DFQATT, CDR2 SNEGSKA, per germline (reference sequence). The CDR3 length is 15 residues. Here the CDR3 DNA reads TGCAATGCTAGTTTTAGCGGAAAAGAACTCACTGAAGCTTTCTTT. As protein: CNASFSGKELTEAFF.